The clone carrying this TCR beta chain appeared once. RNA transcripts provided the source from which TCR beta CDR3 regions were amplified. The TCR CDR3 first-round RT-PCR relied on the HTBI primer set. TCRdb used MiXCR to reprocess the multiplex PCR reads, holding one entry per CDR3 protein. The table shows about 420,000 distinct CDR3 sequences, with about 13% occurring only once. Hyperthyroidism was newly diagnosed in patients aged 18 to 65 (duration under 2 months). The data were taken from a study of T cells in Graves' hyperthyroidism and ophthalmopathy. Study as a whole: At the time of initial diagnosis and before any treatment, peripheral blood was collected.

Sample: blood. The sequence was obtained from a young woman with Graves' hyperthyroidism.

The CDR3 bases are TGCGCCAGCACCGGGACAGGGAACACCGGGGAGCTGTTTTTT. This translates into CASTGTGNTGELFF. This chain links TRBV5-1 with TRBJ2-2; 8 bases map to TRBD1. Germline CDR1 is SGHRS and CDR2 is YFSETQ. The V segment lost 6 bases and the J segment 1 base; nucleotides outside the gene matches: 2. This CDR3 has 14 amino acids.